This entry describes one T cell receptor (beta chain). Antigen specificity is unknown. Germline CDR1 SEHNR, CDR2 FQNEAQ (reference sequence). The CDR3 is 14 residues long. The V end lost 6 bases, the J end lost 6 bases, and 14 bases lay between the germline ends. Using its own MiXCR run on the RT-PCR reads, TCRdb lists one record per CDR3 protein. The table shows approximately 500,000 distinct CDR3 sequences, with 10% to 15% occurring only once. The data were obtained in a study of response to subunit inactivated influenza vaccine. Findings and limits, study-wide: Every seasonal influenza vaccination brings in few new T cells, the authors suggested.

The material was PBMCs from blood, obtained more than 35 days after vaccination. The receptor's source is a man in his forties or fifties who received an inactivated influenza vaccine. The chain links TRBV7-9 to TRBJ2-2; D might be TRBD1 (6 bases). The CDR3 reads CASSRSQGAGELFF. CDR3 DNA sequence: TGTGCCAGCAGTAGATCACAGGGAGCCGGGGAGCTGTTTTTT. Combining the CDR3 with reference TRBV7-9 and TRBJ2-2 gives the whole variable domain DTGVSQNPRHKITKRGQNVTFRCDPISEHNRLYWYRQTLGQGPEFLTYFQNEAQLEKSRLLSDRFSAERPKGSFSTLEIQRTEQGDSAMYLCASSRSQGAGELFFGEGSRLTVL.